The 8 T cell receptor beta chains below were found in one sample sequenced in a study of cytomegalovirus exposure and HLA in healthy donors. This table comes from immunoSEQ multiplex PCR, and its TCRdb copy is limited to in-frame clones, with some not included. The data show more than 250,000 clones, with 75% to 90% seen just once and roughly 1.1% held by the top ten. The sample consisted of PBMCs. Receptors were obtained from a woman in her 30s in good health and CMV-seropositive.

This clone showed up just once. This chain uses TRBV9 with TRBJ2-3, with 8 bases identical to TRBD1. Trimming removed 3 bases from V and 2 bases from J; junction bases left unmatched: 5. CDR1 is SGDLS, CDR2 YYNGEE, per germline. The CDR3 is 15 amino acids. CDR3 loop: CASSARDRITDTQYF. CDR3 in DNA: TGTGCCAGCAGCGCTCGGGACAGGATCACAGATACGCAGTATTTT.

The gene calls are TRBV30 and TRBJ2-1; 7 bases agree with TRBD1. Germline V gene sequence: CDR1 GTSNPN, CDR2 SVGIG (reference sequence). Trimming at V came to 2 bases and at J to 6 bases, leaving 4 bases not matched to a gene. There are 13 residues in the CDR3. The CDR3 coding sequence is TGTGCCTGGAGTCGCTCAGGGGGCAATGAGCAGTTCTTC. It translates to CAWSRSGGNEQFF.

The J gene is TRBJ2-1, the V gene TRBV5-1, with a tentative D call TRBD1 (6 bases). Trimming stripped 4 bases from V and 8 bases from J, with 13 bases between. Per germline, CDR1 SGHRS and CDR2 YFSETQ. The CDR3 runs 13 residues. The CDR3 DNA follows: TGCGCCAGCAGCGGCGGACAGCGAGATGAGCAGTTCTTC. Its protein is CASSGGQRDEQFF. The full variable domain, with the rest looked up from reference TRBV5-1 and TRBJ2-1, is KAGVTQTPRYLIKTRGQQVTLSCSPISGHRSVSWYQQTPGQGLQFLFEYFSETQRNKGNFPGRFSGRQFSNSRSEMNVSTLELGDSALYLCASSGGQRDEQFFGPGTRLTVL.

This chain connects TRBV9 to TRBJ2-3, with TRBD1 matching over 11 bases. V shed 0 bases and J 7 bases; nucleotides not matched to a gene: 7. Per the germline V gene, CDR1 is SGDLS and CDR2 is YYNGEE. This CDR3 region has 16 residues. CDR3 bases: TGTGCCAGCAGCGTAGAAGTGGGGACAGGGGGAAATACGCAGTATTTT. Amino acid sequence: CASSVEVGTGGNTQYF.

CDR3 DNA sequence: TGTGCCAGCAGCTTGTCTACTAACTATGGCTACACCTTC. Protein product: CASSLSTNYGYTF. The gene calls are TRBV7-9 and TRBJ1-2, with D unclear. This CDR3 region has 13 residues. Trimming shortened V by 3 bases and J by 0 bases, and 5 bases separated the two germline ends. CDR1 is SEHNR and CDR2 is FQNEAQ in the germline V gene (reference sequence).

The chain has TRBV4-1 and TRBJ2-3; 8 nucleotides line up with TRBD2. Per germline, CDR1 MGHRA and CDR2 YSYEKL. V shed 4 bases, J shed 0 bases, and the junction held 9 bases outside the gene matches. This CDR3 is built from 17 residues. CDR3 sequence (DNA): TGCGCCAGCAGCCTACGGTCTAGCGGGCGCAGCACAGATACGCAGTATTTT. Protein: CASSLRSSGRSTDTQYF.

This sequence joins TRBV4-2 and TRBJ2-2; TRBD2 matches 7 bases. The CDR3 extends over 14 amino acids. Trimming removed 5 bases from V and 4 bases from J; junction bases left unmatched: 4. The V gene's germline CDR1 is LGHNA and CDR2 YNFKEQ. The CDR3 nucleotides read TGTGCCAGCAGCGGGGGGGAGGGCACCGGGGAGCTGTTTTTT. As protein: CASSGGEGTGELFF.

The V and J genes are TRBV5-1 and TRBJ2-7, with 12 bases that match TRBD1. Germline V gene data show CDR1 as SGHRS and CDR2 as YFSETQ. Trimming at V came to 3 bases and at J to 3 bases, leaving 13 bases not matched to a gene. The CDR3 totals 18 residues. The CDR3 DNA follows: TGCGCCAGCAGCTATGCGGGACAGGGGGCGATGGTCCGCTACGAGCAGTACTTC. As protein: CASSYAGQGAMVRYEQYF. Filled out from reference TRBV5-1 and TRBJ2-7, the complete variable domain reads KAGVTQTPRYLIKTRGQQVTLSCSPISGHRSVSWYQQTPGQGLQFLFEYFSETQRNKGNFPGRFSGRQFSNSRSEMNVSTLELGDSALYLCASSYAGQGAMVRYEQYFGPGTRLTVT.